A single sample is the source of the 31 T cell receptor beta chains below, sequenced in a study of blood T cell repertoires in COVID-19 (dated by TCRdb to between 2020 and 2021). Library method: the immunoSEQ multiplex PCR assay. TCRdb took over this immuneACCESS table, retaining in-frame rearrangements with V and J assigned. Such tables are incomplete; in checked studies, under half of the missing clones stem from an unresolved V gene, and the remainder is unexplained. In all, the sample holds roughly 53,000 clones, and about 76% of those were seen once. The ten most abundant clones make up around 45% of the sample. Specimen: peripheral blood. The receptors derive from a man between 65 and 80 years old with active or convalescent COVID-19.

The chain links TRBV2 to TRBJ2-7, with TRBD1 identical over 10 bases. J lost 6 bases, V lost 6 bases, and 8 bases had no gene match. This CDR3 region has 14 residues. Germline V CDR1 and CDR2: SNHLY, FYNNEI. CDR3 coding DNA: TGTGCCAGCAGCCCCGACAGGGGGCTAAGCGAGCAGTACTTC. Its translation is CASSPDRGLSEQYF.

The chain combines TRBV3-1 (or the pseudogene TRBV3-2) with TRBJ2-1, with D maybe TRBD2 (5 bases). CDR3 length: 15 residues. Germline CDR1 LGHDT, CDR2 YNNKEL (reference sequence). The V gene lost 1 base and the J gene lost 3 bases, with 10 bases spanning the gap. CDR3 in amino acids: CASSQAQRGYNEQFF. The CDR3 nucleotides are TGTGCCAGCAGCCAAGCTCAACGGGGCTACAATGAGCAGTTCTTC.

The chain has TRBV30 and TRBJ1-4, with D possibly TRBD1 on 6 matching bases. Per the germline V gene, CDR1 is GTSNPN and CDR2 is SVGIG (reference sequence). V shed 5 bases and J shed 1 base, with 8 bases lying between them. This CDR3 contains 13 residues. Here the CDR3 DNA reads TGTGCCTGGGACAGGCTAACTAATGAAAAACTGTTTTTT. It codes for CAWDRLTNEKLFF.

The V gene is TRBV28, the J gene TRBJ1-2; 8 bases fit TRBD1. CDR1 MDHEN and CDR2 SYDVKM come from the germline V gene. The V and J ends lost 8 bases and 7 bases, in that order; junction bases with no gene match: 9. CDR3 length: 13 residues. The CDR3 DNA follows: TGTGCCAGCTTTGGGACAGGAGGGGGTGGCTACACCTTC. This translates into CASFGTGGGGYTF.

This clone showed up just a few times. V is TRBV29-1 and J is TRBJ1-5; maybe TRBD1 (6 bases). CDR3 length: 13 residues. Germline values: CDR1 SQVTM, CDR2 ANQGSEA. V lost 6 bases to trimming and J lost 1 base, with 10 bases between them. The CDR3 nucleotides read TGCAGCGTCGGTGACAGGAGCAATCAGCCCCAGCATTTT. This gives the protein CSVGDRSNQPQHF.

This clone was detected once. The chain joins TRBV11-2 to TRBJ2-7, with D hard to call. Germline V gene data show CDR1 as SGHAT and CDR2 as FQNNGV. V lost 0 bases and J 3 bases, leaving 15 bases between the germline ends. This CDR3 spans 16 amino acids. CDR3 in DNA: TGTGCCAGCAGCTTAGATCATATTGAGCTAAGCTACGAGCAGTACTTC. Protein: CASSLDHIELSYEQYF.

The V and J genes are TRBV24-1 and TRBJ1-5; perhaps TRBD1 as D (6 bases). Trimming took off 5 bases at V and 6 bases at J, with 10 bases between the two ends. This CDR3 is built from 13 residues. CDR1 and CDR2 (germline): KGHDR, SFDVKD. CDR3 in amino acids: CATSAGDTQPQHF. Written as DNA, the CDR3 is TGTGCCACCAGTGCAGGGGATACTCAGCCCCAGCATTTT.

The chain joins TRBV18 to TRBJ2-7; 7 nucleotides align to TRBD2. The CDR3 has 14 amino acids. The germline gives CDR1 KGHSH, CDR2 LQKENI. J gave up 3 bases and V 1 base, and 3 bases lay outside the gene matches. The CDR3: CASSPLTSDYEQYF. The CDR3 nucleotides read TGTGCCAGCTCACCACTTACTAGCGACTACGAGCAGTACTTC.

The chain is built from TRBV24-1 and TRBJ2-5; D is unclear. The CDR3 has 13 amino acids. The V gene's germline CDR1 is KGHDR and CDR2 SFDVKD. The V gene lost 3 bases and the J gene lost 0 bases, with 4 bases spanning the gap. The CDR3 region is CATSDPNQETQYF. The CDR3 nucleotides are TGTGCCACCAGTGATCCCAACCAAGAGACCCAGTACTTC.

This chain links TRBV19 with TRBJ2-1; TRBD2 matches at 10 bases. Germline-derived CDR1 and CDR2 are LNHDA and SQIVND (reference sequence). With 6 bases clipped from V and 9 bases from J, the junction kept 17 bases outside the gene matches. The CDR3 spans 17 residues. The CDR3 DNA is TGTGCCAGTAGCAAAACGACTAGCGGGCACCTTCAAGGTGAGCAGTTCTTC. Its protein is CASSKTTSGHLQGEQFF.

The chain links TRBV7-3 to TRBJ2-2; D remains ambiguous. CDR1 and CDR2 (germline): SGHTA, FQGTGA. The length of the CDR3 is 16 residues. Deletions cut 2 bases from V and 0 bases from J, with 10 bases between. Here the CDR3 reads CASSLVGFPNTGELFF. The CDR3 nucleotides read TGTGCCAGCAGCTTAGTCGGGTTTCCGAACACCGGGGAGCTGTTTTTT.

This clone was counted a single time. This may come from a read error, since a much larger clone is one base off. The chain employs TRBV6-6 and TRBJ2-2; 8 positions agree with TRBD2. The CDR3 runs 15 residues. Germline values: CDR1 MNHNY, CDR2 SVGAGI (reference sequence). CDR3 coding DNA: TGTGCCAGCACCCCAATGGCGGGAGGCACCGGGGAGCCGTTTTTT. Its translation: CASTPMAGGTGEPFF.

This chain uses TRBV4-3 with TRBJ1-2; unclear D gene. Germline assignment: CDR1 LGHNA and CDR2 YSLEER. This CDR3 is built from 15 residues. Trimming took off 1 base at V and 2 bases at J, with 11 bases between the two ends. CDR3 sequence (DNA): TGCGCCAGCAGCCAAGGGGTTGAGGTCAACTATGGCTACACCTTC. Protein sequence: CASSQGVEVNYGYTF.

The chain uses TRBV28 and TRBJ1-2; 9 bases match TRBD1. The CDR3 spans 13 residues. Germline values: CDR1 MDHEN, CDR2 SYDVKM. Losses at the gene ends were 7 bases for V and 8 bases for J; bases not matched to a gene: 8. The CDR3 region has the DNA TGTGCCAGCACCTTACAGGGGGCGCTGGGCTACACCTTC. It yields the protein CASTLQGALGYTF.

There are a few counts of this clone. The rearrangement links TRBV18 to TRBJ2-7; TRBD1 aligns across 7 bases. The CDR3 consists of 15 residues. The germline V gene has CDR1 KGHSH and CDR2 LQKENI. Unmatched junction bases numbered 7, after V lost 1 base and J lost 4 bases. The CDR3: CASSPRDRMGYEQYF. The CDR3 nucleotides read TGTGCCAGCTCACCACGGGACAGAATGGGGTACGAGCAGTACTTC.

The chain links TRBV5-4 to TRBJ1-2, with a weak D call TRBD1 (5 bases). Looked up from germline, CDR1 is SGHNT and CDR2 is YYREEE (reference sequence). The germline V and J ends were trimmed by 4 bases and 4 bases, with 11 bases remaining between them. This CDR3 is built from 13 residues. The CDR3 DNA sequence: TGTGCCAGCAGCCAGGGTGGCCTCTATGGCTACACCTTC. Translated, it gives CASSQGGLYGYTF.

The CDR3 loop is CASSEAEYGYTF. Written as DNA, the CDR3 is TGTGCCAGCAGTGAAGCTGAGTATGGCTACACCTTC. The chain combines TRBV6-1 with TRBJ1-2; D not resolved. This CDR3 has 12 residues. Germline V gene lookup returns CDR1 MNHNS and CDR2 SASEGT. Trimming stripped 0 bases from V and 5 bases from J, with 4 bases between.

The rearrangement links TRBV27 to TRBJ1-1; D not certain. V shed 5 bases and J shed 3 bases, with 16 bases lying between them. The germline gives CDR1 MNHEY, CDR2 SMNVEV (reference sequence). The CDR3 length is 15 residues. CDR3 amino acids: CASSARSYRDTEAFF. Here the CDR3 DNA reads TGTGCCAGCAGTGCCCGATCTTATCGGGACACTGAAGCTTTCTTT.

This chain connects TRBV5-1 to TRBJ1-4; 8 nucleotides line up with TRBD1. CDR1 and CDR2 from the germline V gene are SGHRS and YFSETQ. This CDR3 comprises 14 residues. V lost 0 bases to trimming and J lost 8 bases; unmatched junction nucleotides: 3. CDR3 region: CASSLDRGSEKLFF. The CDR3 coding sequence is TGCGCCAGCAGCTTGGACAGGGGGAGCGAAAAACTGTTTTTT.

The J gene is TRBJ1-5, the V gene TRBV28, with D perhaps matching TRBD1 (5 bases). The V end was cut by 7 bases, the J end by 5 bases, with 21 bases between. The CDR3 has 16 residues. Germline CDR1 is MDHEN and CDR2 is SYDVKM. CDR3 amino acids: CASTTGTGVGDQPQHF. In DNA, the CDR3 is TGTGCCAGCACCACAGGAACAGGAGTAGGCGATCAGCCCCAGCATTTT.

V gene TRBV5-6 combines with J gene TRBJ1-1; 10 nucleotides agree with TRBD1. The CDR3 sequence is 14 residues long. After removal of 4 bases from V and 5 bases from J, the junction contained 5 bases not matched to a gene. Germline V gene lookup returns CDR1 SGHDT and CDR2 YYEEEE. In DNA, the CDR3 is TGTGCCAGCAGCGGGGACAGGGGATTTACTGAAGCTTTCTTT. As protein: CASSGDRGFTEAFF.

This clone was seen just once. J is TRBJ2-2 and V is TRBV5-1; 7 nucleotides align to TRBD2. V was pared by 0 bases and J by 1 base, with 3 bases of the junction left unmatched. CDR3 length: 16 residues. Germline values: CDR1 SGHRS, CDR2 YFSETQ. The CDR3 region has the DNA TGCGCCAGCAGCTTGGCCCCTAGCGGGAACACCGGGGAGCTGTTTTTT. Its translation: CASSLAPSGNTGELFF.

This sequence joins TRBV5-1 and TRBJ2-5, with a possible D match to TRBD2 (6 bases). Between the trimmed V and J ends, which lost 5 bases and 1 base, there was a span of 12 bases. Germline loops: CDR1 SGHRS, CDR2 YFSETQ. This CDR3 is built from 14 residues. The CDR3 region is CASRVTSSQETQYF. The CDR3 DNA reads as TGCGCCAGCAGGGTAACTAGCAGCCAAGAGACCCAGTACTTC.

This clone was recorded only once. The V and J genes are TRBV19 and TRBJ1-1; unclear D gene. This CDR3 comprises 14 residues. Germline V lookup: CDR1 LNHDA, CDR2 SQIVND (reference sequence). Trimming shortened V by 5 bases and J by 3 bases, and 13 bases separated the two germline ends. Here the CDR3 reads CASSVNHGDTEAFF. The CDR3 nucleotides are TGTGCCAGTAGTGTCAACCACGGGGACACTGAAGCTTTCTTT.

This clone occurred once. The rearrangement links TRBV7-3 to TRBJ1-2, with a weak D call TRBD1 (5 bases). The CDR3 consists of 14 residues. The V gene's germline CDR1 is SGHTA and CDR2 FQGTGA. V was shortened by 2 bases and J by 8 bases, with 15 bases between the two germline ends. DNA of the CDR3: TGTGCCAGCAGCTTACCGGGGGATATGAGCGGCTACACCTTC. Its translation: CASSLPGDMSGYTF.

The rearrangement links TRBV5-1 to TRBJ1-1, with a tentative D call TRBD1 (6 bases). V was shortened by 0 bases and J by 4 bases, with 10 bases between the two germline ends. In germline, CDR1 is SGHRS, CDR2 YFSETQ. The CDR3 totals 14 residues. This CDR3 is CASSLGDRRTEAFF. In DNA form, the CDR3 reads TGCGCCAGCAGCTTGGGTGACAGGCGCACTGAAGCTTTCTTT.

CDR3 residues: CASSEGTGLGGEQYF. CDR3 nucleotide sequence: TGTGCCAGCAGCGAAGGGACAGGGTTGGGGGGCGAGCAGTACTTC. V gene TRBV7-6 combines with J gene TRBJ2-7; 9 bases align to TRBD1. The germline V gene encodes CDR1 SGHVS and CDR2 FNYEAQ. After removal of 5 bases from V and 6 bases from J, the junction contained 11 bases not matched to a gene. This CDR3 spans 15 amino acids.

CDR3 nucleotide sequence: TGTGCCAGCAGCCCACAGGGGGTCTCTGGCTACACCTTC. This codes for CASSPQGVSGYTF. The chain joins TRBV14 to TRBJ1-2, with 8 nucleotides matching TRBD1. The CDR3 spans 13 residues. The germline V gene encodes CDR1 SGHDN and CDR2 FVKESK. J lost 7 bases, V lost 4 bases, and 5 bases had no gene match. Filled out from reference TRBV14 and TRBJ1-2, the complete variable domain reads EAGVTQFPSHSVIEKGQTVTLRCDPISGHDNLYWYRRVMGKEIKFLLHFVKESKQDESGMPNNRFLAERTGGTYSTLKVQPAELEDSGVYFCASSPQGVSGYTFGSGTRLTVV.

The chain is built from TRBV7-9 and TRBJ1-6; the D is unclear. The CDR3 runs 13 residues. The germline V gene has CDR1 SEHNR and CDR2 FQNEAQ (reference sequence). Trimming took off 4 bases at V and 11 bases at J, with 12 bases between the two ends. The CDR3 nucleotides are TGTGCCAGCAGCTCCGGACTAACTACACCCCTCCACTTT. Its translation is CASSSGLTTPLHF.

This clone was recorded only once. The chain carries TRBV28 and TRBJ2-1; TRBD2 is a possible D gene (5 bases). The germline gives CDR1 MDHEN, CDR2 SYDVKM. V was clipped by 5 bases and J by 9 bases, with 20 bases between them. The CDR3 spans 15 residues. The CDR3 sequence is CASSPNGIGRAEQFF. In DNA form, the CDR3 reads TGTGCCAGCAGTCCTAACGGGATAGGTAGAGCTGAGCAGTTCTTC.

The chain joins TRBV6-2 or TRBV6-3 to TRBJ2-1; D is unresolved. Germline CDR1 reads MNHEY; CDR2 reads SVGEGT. The CDR3 has 12 amino acids. V lost 3 bases and J lost 12, with 12 bases in between. For the CDR3, the DNA is TGTGCCAGCAGTTATCTAGAACTGCCGCAGTTCTTC. Translating it yields CASSYLELPQFF.